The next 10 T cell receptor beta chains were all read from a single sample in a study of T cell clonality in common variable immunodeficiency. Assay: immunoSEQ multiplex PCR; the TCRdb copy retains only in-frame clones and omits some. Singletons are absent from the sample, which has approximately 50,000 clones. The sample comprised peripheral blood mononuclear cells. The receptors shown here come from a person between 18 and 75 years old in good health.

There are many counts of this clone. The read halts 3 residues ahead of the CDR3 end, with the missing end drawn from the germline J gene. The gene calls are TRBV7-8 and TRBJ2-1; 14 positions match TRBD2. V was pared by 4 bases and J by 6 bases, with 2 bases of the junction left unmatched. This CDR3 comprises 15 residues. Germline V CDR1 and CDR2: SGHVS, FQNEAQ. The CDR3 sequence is CASSWGTSGSNEQFF. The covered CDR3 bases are TGTGCCAGCAGCTGGGGGACTAGCGGGAGCAATGAG.

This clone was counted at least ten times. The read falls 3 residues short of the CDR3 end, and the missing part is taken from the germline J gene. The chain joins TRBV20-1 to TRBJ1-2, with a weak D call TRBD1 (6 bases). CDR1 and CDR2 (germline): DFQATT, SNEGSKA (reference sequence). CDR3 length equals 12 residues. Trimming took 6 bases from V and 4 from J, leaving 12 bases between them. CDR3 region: CSAGTSRYGYTF. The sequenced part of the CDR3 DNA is TGCAGTGCGGGGACATCTCGCTATGGC.

Here the CDR3 reads CASSSDREELQPQHF. CDR3 DNA (partial): TGTGCCAGCAGCTCAGACAGGGAGGAATTGCAGCCC. The J gene is TRBJ1-5, the V gene TRBV7-9; the match to TRBD1 covers 7 bases. The read stops 3 residues short of the end of the CDR3; the missing end is completed from the germline J gene. The CDR3 extends over 15 amino acids. Germline trimming cut 4 bases from V and 7 bases from J; bases unmatched to any gene: 10. The germline CDR1 and CDR2 sequences are SEHNR and FQNEAQ (reference sequence).

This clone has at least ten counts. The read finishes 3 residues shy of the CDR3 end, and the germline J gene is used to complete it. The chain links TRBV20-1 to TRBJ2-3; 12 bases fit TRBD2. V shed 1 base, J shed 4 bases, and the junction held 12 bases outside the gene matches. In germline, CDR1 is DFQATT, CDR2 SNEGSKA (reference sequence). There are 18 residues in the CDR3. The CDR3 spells CSARATGLAGGQSDTQYF. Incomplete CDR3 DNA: TGCAGTGCTAGAGCTACTGGCCTAGCGGGGGGGCAGTCAGATACG.

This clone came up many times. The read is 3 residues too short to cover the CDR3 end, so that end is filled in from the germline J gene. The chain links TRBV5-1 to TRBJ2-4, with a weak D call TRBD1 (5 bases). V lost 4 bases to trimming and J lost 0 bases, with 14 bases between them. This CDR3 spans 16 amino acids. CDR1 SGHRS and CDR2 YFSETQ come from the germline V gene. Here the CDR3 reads CASSPTENLAKNIQYF. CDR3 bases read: TGCGCCAGCAGCCCGACAGAGAACCTAGCCAAAAACATT.

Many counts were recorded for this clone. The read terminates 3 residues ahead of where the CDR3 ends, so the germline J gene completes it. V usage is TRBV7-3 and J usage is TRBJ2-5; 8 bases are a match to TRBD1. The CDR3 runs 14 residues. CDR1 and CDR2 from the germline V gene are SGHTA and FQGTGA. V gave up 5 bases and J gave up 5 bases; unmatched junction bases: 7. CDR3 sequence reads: CASSPTGARETQYF. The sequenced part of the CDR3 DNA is TGTGCCAGCAGCCCGACAGGGGCCAGGGAGACC.

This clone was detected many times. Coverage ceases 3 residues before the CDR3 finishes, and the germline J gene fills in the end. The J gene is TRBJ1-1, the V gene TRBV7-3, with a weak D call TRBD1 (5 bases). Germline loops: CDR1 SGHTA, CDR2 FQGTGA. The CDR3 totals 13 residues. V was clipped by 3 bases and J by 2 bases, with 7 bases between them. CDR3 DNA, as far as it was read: TGTGCCAGCAGCTTTAGGGGAAACACTGAA. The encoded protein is CASSFRGNTE. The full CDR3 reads CASSFRGNTEAFF.

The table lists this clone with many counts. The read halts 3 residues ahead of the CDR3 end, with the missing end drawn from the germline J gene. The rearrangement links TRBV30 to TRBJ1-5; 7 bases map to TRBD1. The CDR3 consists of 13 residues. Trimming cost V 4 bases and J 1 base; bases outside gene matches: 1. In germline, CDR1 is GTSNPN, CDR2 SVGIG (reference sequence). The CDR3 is CAWMTGSNQPQHF. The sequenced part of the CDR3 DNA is TGTGCCTGGATGACAGGGAGCAATCAGCCC.

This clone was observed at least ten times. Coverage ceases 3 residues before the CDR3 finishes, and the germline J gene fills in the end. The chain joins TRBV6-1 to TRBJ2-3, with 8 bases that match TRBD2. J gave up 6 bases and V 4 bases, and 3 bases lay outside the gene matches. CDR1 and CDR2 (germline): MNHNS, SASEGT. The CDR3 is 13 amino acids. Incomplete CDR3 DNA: TGTGCCAGCAGTGTGCAGCGGGGGGATACG. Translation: CASSVQRGDT. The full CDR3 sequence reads CASSVQRGDTQYF.

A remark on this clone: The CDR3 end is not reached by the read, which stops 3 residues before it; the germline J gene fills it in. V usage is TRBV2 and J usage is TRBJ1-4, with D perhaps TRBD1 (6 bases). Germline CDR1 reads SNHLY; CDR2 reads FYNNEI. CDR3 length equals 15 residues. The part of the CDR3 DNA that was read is TGTGCCAGCAGTGAGGGGGGGGCGTTGAATTCACCA. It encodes CASSEGGALNSP. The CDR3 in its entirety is CASSEGGALNSPLFF.